These 29 T cell receptor beta chains were sequenced from one sample in a study of Graves' ophthalmopathy and Graves' hyperthyroidism. TCR beta CDR3 regions were amplified from RNA transcripts. Second-round multiplex PCR came after a first-round RT-PCR that employed HTBI primers. TCRdb ran MiXCR on the multiplex PCR reads and lists one entry per CDR3 protein. This table has about 740,000 distinct CDR3 sequences, approximately 40% appearing once. The sequenced sample was peripheral blood. The origin of the receptors is an adult man with Graves' ophthalmopathy.

There are many counts of this clonotype. The chain is built from TRBV7-2 and TRBJ2-7, with TRBD1 matching 7 bases. The V segment lost 5 bases and the J segment 4 bases; nucleotides outside the gene matches: 11. The germline CDR1 and CDR2 sequences are SGHTA and FQGNSA. The length of the CDR3 is 15 residues. CDR3 nucleotide sequence: TGTGCCAGCAGCCCAGCCGGGACAGACGATTACGAGCAGTACTTC. Translating gives CASSPAGTDDYEQYF.

This clonotype was counted only a few times. One end of the junction varies from germline; a read error may be responsible. The chain's CDR3 is CASSNHRVIGF. The CDR3 DNA reads as TGTGCCAGCAGTAACCACAGGGTCATAGGGTTC. The chain uses TRBV12-3 or TRBV12-4 and TRBJ2-7, with D perhaps TRBD1 (6 bases). CDR3 length: 11 residues.

With respect to this clonotype: Compared with germline, one end of the junction differs, possibly owing to a read error. The chain combines TRBV10-2 with TRBJ1-2; a weak D match, TRBD1 (5 bases). Looked up from germline, CDR1 is WSHSY and CDR2 is SAAADI. The CDR3 covers 16 residues. The CDR3 loop reads CASSHLAGTAPGGYTF. The CDR3 nucleotides read TGTGCCAGCAGTCACCTGGCCGGGACTGCCCCGGGTGGCTACACCTTC.

In this sample, this clonotype turned up a few times. The chain combines TRBV10-3 with TRBJ2-2; TRBD2 matches 7 bases. The CDR3 length is 15 residues. Germline V gives CDR1 ENHRY, CDR2 SYGVKD. V shed 7 bases, J shed 2 bases, and the junction held 7 bases outside the gene matches. In DNA form, the CDR3 reads TGTGCCATCAAACCTTCGGGAGGAAACACCGGGGAGCTGTTTTTT. Amino acids: CAIKPSGGNTGELFF.

This clonotype was detected many times. The CDR3 DNA sequence: TGTGCCACCAGTGACCGCGTCGTGACTAGCGCTGAAGAAGAGACCCAGTACTTC. Translated: CATSDRVVTSAEEETQYF. The rearrangement uses TRBV24-1 and TRBJ2-5, with 8 nucleotides matching TRBD2. The trim removed 4 bases at V and 3 bases at J, leaving 15 bases unmatched. Per germline, CDR1 KGHDR and CDR2 SFDVKD. The CDR3 extends over 18 amino acids.

This clonotype was observed a few times. The chain employs TRBV9 and TRBJ2-7; D is perhaps TRBD2 (7 bases). Germline V CDR1 and CDR2: SGDLS, YYNGEE. V dropped 0 bases and J dropped 6 bases, with 13 bases sitting between them. This CDR3 spans 14 amino acids. CDR3 DNA sequence: TGTGCCAGCAGCGTAGGCGGGGGCGGACCCGAGCAGTACTTC. Translated, it gives CASSVGGGGPEQYF.

This sequence joins TRBV10-3 and TRBJ2-5; D may correspond to TRBD1 or TRBD2 (6 bases each). The length of the CDR3 is 11 residues. The germline V gene encodes CDR1 ENHRY and CDR2 SYGVKD. V lost 8 bases and J 6 bases, leaving 10 bases between the germline ends. CDR3 residues: CAIGGTKTQYF. The CDR3 coding sequence is TGTGCCATCGGGGGGACAAAGACCCAGTACTTC.

The V call is TRBV2, the J call TRBJ2-5; 12 bases map to TRBD2. The CDR3 covers 17 residues. With V trimmed by 3 bases and J by 5 bases, 10 bases remained unmatched. CDR1 SNHLY and CDR2 FYNNEI come from the germline V gene. CDR3 coding DNA: TGTGCCAGCAGTGAGGCGAGACTAGCGGGAGTCGGTGAGACCCAGTACTTC. Translation gives CASSEARLAGVGETQYF.

The sample holds a few counts of this clonotype. The chain carries TRBV7-2 and TRBJ2-5; the match to TRBD1 covers 9 bases. Unmatched junction bases numbered 11, after V lost 5 bases and J lost 4 bases. Germline CDR1 reads SGHTA; CDR2 reads FQGNSA. The CDR3 has 16 residues. The DNA for the CDR3 is TGTGCCAGCAGCCCTAGCTTCACAGGGGGCAGAGAGACCCAGTACTTC. Translation: CASSPSFTGGRETQYF.

DNA of the CDR3: TGTGCCACCAGCAGCAGGACAAGGGTCTCTGGGGCCAACGTCCTGACTTTC. Its protein is CATSSRTRVSGANVLTF. The chain joins TRBV15 to TRBJ2-6; D perhaps matches TRBD1 (5 bases). CDR3 length: 17 amino acids. V lost 3 bases, J lost 0 bases, and 12 bases lay in between. Germline CDR1 reads LNHNV; CDR2 reads YYDKDF (reference sequence).

The chain uses TRBV4-3 and TRBJ1-2; TRBD1 matches at 10 bases. CDR1 and CDR2 from the germline V gene are LGHNA and YSLEER. V gave up 0 bases and J gave up 1 base; unmatched junction bases: 2. The CDR3 is made up of 16 amino acids. CDR3 nucleotide sequence: TGCGCCAGCAGCCAAGATTGGACAGGGGGTAACTATGGCTACACCTTC. It translates to CASSQDWTGGNYGYTF.

About this clonotype: One end of the junction fails to match germline, which may point to a read error. The chain recombines TRBV9 with TRBJ2-5, with D possibly matching TRBD2 (5 bases). From germline, CDR1 is SGDLS and CDR2 YYNGEE. CDR3 size: 14 residues. The CDR3 spells CASSALMGWEIQYF. As DNA, the CDR3 is TGTGCCAGCAGCGCCCTCATGGGTTGGGAGATCCAGTACTTC.

This clonotype was counted a few times. The chain has TRBV20-1 and TRBJ1-2; 8 positions match TRBD1. The ends lost 3 bases at V and 7 bases at J; junction bases unmatched: 16. Germline CDR1 is DFQATT and CDR2 is SNEGSKA (reference sequence). CDR3 length: 16 amino acids. The CDR3 nucleotides are TGCAGTGCTAGTCCCGGACAGGGTGGTTCTTTCTTTGGCTACACCTTC. It is translated as CSASPGQGGSFFGYTF.

A word on this clonotype: At one of its ends the junction is not consistent with the germline gene, which may arise from a read error. The chain uses TRBV10-3 and TRBJ1-1; 10 bases agree with TRBD1. Per the germline V gene, CDR1 is ENHRY and CDR2 is SYGVKD. The CDR3 has 17 amino acids. CDR3 in amino acids: CASSYSLDRGLVTEAFF. CDR3 bases: TGTGCCAGCAGTTACTCGCTTGACAGGGGGCTGGTCACTGAAGCTTTCTTT.

The rearrangement links TRBV6-6 to TRBJ1-6; 7 nucleotides line up with TRBD1. V lost 3 bases and J lost 7; bases outside the gene matches: 3. Germline CDR1 MNHNY, CDR2 SVGAGI (reference sequence). The CDR3 is made up of 14 amino acids. CDR3: CASSYTQGNSPLHF. As DNA, the CDR3 is TGTGCCAGCAGTTATACACAGGGGAATTCACCCCTCCACTTT.

The rearrangement uses TRBV9 and TRBJ1-4; 8 bases are shared with TRBD1. The CDR3 covers 15 residues. Germline V lookup: CDR1 SGDLS, CDR2 YYNGEE. Trimming cost V 6 bases and J 4 bases; bases outside gene matches: 8. DNA for the CDR3: TGTGCCAGCACCCTTGGACAGGGTATTAATGAAAAACTGTTTTTT. Translation: CASTLGQGINEKLFF.

V usage is TRBV25-1 and J usage is TRBJ1-3; D is ambiguous. Germline assignment: CDR1 MGHDK and CDR2 SYGVNS. Trimming cost V 5 bases and J 8 bases, with 22 bases left between them. The CDR3 is 16 residues long. The CDR3 nucleotides are TGTGCCAGCAGTCCAGTAGGTTCAGGATCGGGATACACCATATATTTT. Encoded protein: CASSPVGSGSGYTIYF.

This clonotype was observed a few times. The J gene is TRBJ1-1, the V gene TRBV7-2, with TRBD1 as a possible D gene (5 bases). This CDR3 has 14 residues. Deletions cut 3 bases from V and 3 bases from J, with 11 bases between. Germline assignment: CDR1 SGHTA and CDR2 FQGNSA. The CDR3 protein is CASSFDSGYTEAFF. DNA for the CDR3: TGTGCCAGCAGCTTTGACAGTGGATACACTGAAGCTTTCTTT.

CDR3 protein: CAAGRGTNEKLFF. Written as DNA, the CDR3 is TGTGCCGCCGGAAGGGGAACTAATGAAAAACTGTTTTTT. The chain carries TRBV19 and TRBJ1-4, with a weak D call TRBD1 (5 bases). The CDR3 runs to 13 residues. Trimming left V 11 bases short and J 1 base short, with 11 bases between. CDR1 is LNHDA, CDR2 SQIVND, per germline (reference sequence).

The chain joins TRBV2 to TRBJ1-2; D is unclear. The V end lost 3 bases, the J end lost 7 bases, and 12 bases lay between the germline ends. From germline, CDR1 is SNHLY and CDR2 FYNNEI. The CDR3 loop spans 13 amino acids. The CDR3 is CASSDTPESGYTF. In DNA, the CDR3 is TGTGCCAGCAGTGATACCCCGGAGTCTGGCTACACCTTC.

This clonotype occurred many times. The rearrangement links TRBV24-1 to TRBJ2-7, with TRBD1 identical over 9 bases. CDR1 and CDR2 (germline): KGHDR, SFDVKD. The CDR3 spans 15 residues. Trimming removed 4 bases from V and 4 bases from J; junction bases left unmatched: 7. The CDR3, as DNA: TGTGCCACCAGTGACCCGGGACAGGGATCTTACGAGCAGTACTTC. It is translated as CATSDPGQGSYEQYF.

The V and J genes are TRBV2 and TRBJ2-5; 10 bases agree with TRBD1. V lost 6 bases, J lost 5 bases, and 12 bases stayed unmatched. This CDR3 spans 16 amino acids. Germline V gene sequence: CDR1 SNHLY, CDR2 FYNNEI. DNA of the CDR3: TGTGCCAGCAGCATTCAGACAGGGGGCGCGGTGGAGACCCAGTACTTC. Protein: CASSIQTGGAVETQYF.

The V and J genes are TRBV29-1 and TRBJ2-5; D assignment may be TRBD1 or TRBD2 (5 bases each). The germline V gene encodes CDR1 SQVTM and CDR2 ANQGSEA. Trimming left V 5 bases short and J 0 bases short, with 7 bases between. The CDR3 length is 12 residues. CDR3 bases: TGCAGCGTTCTGGGACACCAAGAGACCCAGTACTTC. As protein: CSVLGHQETQYF.

J is TRBJ2-6 and V is TRBV20-1; D may be TRBD2 (5 bases). This CDR3 spans 17 amino acids. Looked up from germline, CDR1 is DFQATT and CDR2 is SNEGSKA (reference sequence). With 5 bases removed from V and 0 bases from J, the gap between germline ends came to 17 bases. The CDR3 is CSAFRPPGLSGANVLTF. CDR3 sequence (DNA): TGCAGTGCTTTCCGACCCCCTGGACTCTCTGGGGCCAACGTCCTGACTTTC.

Comment on this clonotype: This could be a read error, since a much larger clone is one nucleotide away. The chain carries TRBV29-1 and TRBJ2-7; possibly TRBD1 for D (6 bases). Germline assignment: CDR1 SQVTM and CDR2 ANQGSEA. There are 13 residues in the CDR3. Deletions cut 4 bases from V and 5 bases from J, with 15 bases between. Here the CDR3 reads CSVGCRGGDEQYF. CDR3 in DNA: TGCAGCGTTGGTTGCAGGGGTGGGGACGAGCAGTACTTC.

This clonotype was counted many times. The chain is built from TRBV29-1 and TRBJ1-1, with TRBD1 matching over 8 bases. The trim removed 7 bases at V and 1 base at J, leaving 5 bases unmatched. The length of the CDR3 is 13 residues. Germline CDR1 is SQVTM and CDR2 is ANQGSEA. CDR3 protein: CSAMTGANTEAFF. For the CDR3, the DNA is TGCAGCGCTATGACAGGGGCGAACACTGAAGCTTTCTTT.

The rearrangement joins TRBV12-3 or TRBV12-4 to TRBJ1-4; 7 nucleotides agree with TRBD1. The CDR3 contains 17 residues. The trim removed 4 bases at V and 4 bases at J, leaving 12 bases unmatched. The CDR3 here is CASSYKRPGQSNEKLFF. CDR3 nucleotides: TGTGCCAGCAGTTACAAGCGACCGGGACAGAGTAATGAAAAACTGTTTTTT.

J is TRBJ2-7 and V is TRBV10-3; 8 bases fit TRBD1. CDR1 is ENHRY and CDR2 is SYGVKD in the germline V gene. The CDR3 is made up of 13 amino acids. The trim removed 4 bases at V and 7 bases at J, leaving 6 bases unmatched. The CDR3 DNA follows: TGTGCCATCAGTGCACTGACAGGGGAGGAGCAGTACTTC. Its translation is CAISALTGEEQYF.

Turning to this clonotype: This clone may be a read error of a much larger clone one base away. This rearrangement joins TRBV7-2 to TRBJ2-6; D gene ambiguous. The CDR3 runs to 18 residues. Per germline, CDR1 SGHTA and CDR2 FQGNSA. Trimming took off 1 base at V and 0 bases at J, with 13 bases between the two ends. DNA of the CDR3: TGTGCCAGCAGCTTAGGAACGTACCGCAACTCTGGGGCCAACGTCCTGACTTTC. It encodes CASSLGTYRNSGANVLTF.